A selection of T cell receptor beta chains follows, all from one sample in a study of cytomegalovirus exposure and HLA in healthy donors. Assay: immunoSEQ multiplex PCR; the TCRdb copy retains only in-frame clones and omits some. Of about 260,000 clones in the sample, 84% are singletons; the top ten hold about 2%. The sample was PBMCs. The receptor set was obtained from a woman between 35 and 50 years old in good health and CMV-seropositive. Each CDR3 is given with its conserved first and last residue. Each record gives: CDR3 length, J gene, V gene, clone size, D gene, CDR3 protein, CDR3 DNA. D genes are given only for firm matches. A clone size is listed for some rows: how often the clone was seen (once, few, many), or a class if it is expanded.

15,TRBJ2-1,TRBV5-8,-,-,CASSMGLPQNNEQFF,TGTGCCAGCAGCATGGGACTCCCTCAGAACAATGAGCAGTTCTTC
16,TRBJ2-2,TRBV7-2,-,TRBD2,CASSSSRGSSAGELFF,TGTGCCAGCAGCTCCTCACGCGGGAGCTCGGCCGGGGAGCTGTTTTTT
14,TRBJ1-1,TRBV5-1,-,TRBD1,CASSLWDRNTEAFF,TGCGCCAGCAGCTTGTGGGACAGGAACACTGAAGCTTTCTTT
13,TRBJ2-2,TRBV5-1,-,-,CASSLGSTGELFF,TGCGCCAGCAGCTTGGGTTCGACCGGGGAGCTGTTTTTT
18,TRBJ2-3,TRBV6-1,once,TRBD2,CASSEVASGRRVTDTQYF,TGTGCCAGCAGTGAAGTGGCTAGCGGTCGTCGGGTGACAGATACGCAGTATTTT
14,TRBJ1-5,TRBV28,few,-,CASSTDGSRWPQHF,TGTGCCAGCAGTACGGACGGGAGCAGGTGGCCCCAGCATTTT
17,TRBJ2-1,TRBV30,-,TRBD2,CAWSVPRGSGRPNEQFF,TGTGCCTGGAGTGTACCCCGGGGAAGCGGGAGGCCCAATGAGCAGTTCTTC
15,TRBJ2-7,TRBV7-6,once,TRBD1,CASSLASDRAYEQYF,TGTGCCAGCAGCTTAGCGAGTGACAGGGCCTACGAGCAGTACTTC
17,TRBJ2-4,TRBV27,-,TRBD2,CASSSPGTSGREGIQYF,TGTGCCAGCAGTTCCCCCGGGACTAGCGGGAGGGAGGGCATTCAGTACTTC
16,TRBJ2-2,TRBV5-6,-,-,CASSLRGTSNTGELFF,TGTGCCAGCAGCCTTCGGGGGACTTCGAACACCGGGGAGCTGTTTTTT
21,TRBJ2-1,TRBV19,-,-,CASRKGHKAFFVAPSYNEQFF,TGTGCCAGTAGAAAAGGACATAAAGCCTTCTTTGTGGCGCCAAGCTACAATGAGCAGTTCTTC
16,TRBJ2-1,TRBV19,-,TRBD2,CASSRKTSGSYNEQFF,TGTGCCAGTAGTAGGAAGACTAGCGGGAGCTACAATGAGCAGTTCTTC
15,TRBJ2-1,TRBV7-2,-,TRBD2,CASSLASGRGDEQFF,TGTGCCAGCAGCTTAGCAAGCGGGAGGGGGGATGAGCAGTTCTTC
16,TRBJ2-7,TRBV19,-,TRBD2,CASSPRTSVFSYEQYF,TGTGCCAGTAGTCCGCGGACTAGCGTCTTCTCCTACGAGCAGTACTTC
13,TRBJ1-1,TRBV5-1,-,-,CASKAGSNTEAFF,TGCGCCAGCAAAGCAGGGTCGAACACTGAAGCTTTCTTT
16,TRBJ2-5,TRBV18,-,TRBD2,CASSPGLAGGEETQYF,TGTGCCAGCTCACCCGGACTAGCGGGAGGGGAAGAGACCCAGTACTTC
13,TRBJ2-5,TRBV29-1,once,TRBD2,CSGFAGAKETQYF,TGCAGCGGTTTCGCGGGAGCCAAGGAGACCCAGTACTTC
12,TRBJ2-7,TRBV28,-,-,CASTTPPREQYF,TGTGCCAGCACCACCCCCCCCCGGGAGCAGTACTTC
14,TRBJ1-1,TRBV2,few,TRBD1,CASRAGTVNTEAFF,TGTGCCAGCAGGGCCGGGACAGTGAACACTGAAGCTTTCTTT
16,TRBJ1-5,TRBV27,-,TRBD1,CASGTRQGINNQPQHF,TGTGCCAGTGGGACCAGACAGGGGATCAACAATCAGCCCCAGCATTTT
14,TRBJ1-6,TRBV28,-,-,CASSYPRTNSPLHF,TGTGCCAGCAGTTACCCCAGGACAAATTCACCCCTCCACTTT
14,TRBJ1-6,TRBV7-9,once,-,CASSSQGSNSPLHF,TGTGCCAGCAGCTCCCAGGGATCTAATTCACCCCTCCACTTT
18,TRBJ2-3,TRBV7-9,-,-,CASSSPRTGDTSTDTQYF,TGTGCCAGCAGCTCCCCTAGGACCGGGGATACTAGCACAGATACGCAGTATTTT